What follows describes a single TCR beta chain. CDR1 is SGHAT and CDR2 is FQNNGV in the germline V gene. The CDR3 covers 13 residues. Trimming stripped 3 bases from V and 4 bases from J, with 9 bases between. The data stem from a study of shared T cell receptors in the human thymus. Data came from immunoSEQ multiplex PCR; TCRdb stores just in-frame clones and leaves some out. The sample has approximately 400,000 clones; 95% are singletons. The clonotype comes from a human donor. The sample taken for sequencing was thymocytes. This rearrangement joins TRBV11-2 to TRBJ1-2; D remains ambiguous. CDR3 sequence (DNA): TGTGCCAGCAGCTTGACACCTCTCTATGGCTACACCTTC. Encoded protein: CASSLTPLYGYTF.